This T cell receptor (beta chain) was sequenced during a study of T cell changes during pregnancy in multiple sclerosis. J gave up 3 bases and V 5 bases, and 11 bases lay outside the gene matches. Germline V lookup: CDR1 MGHRA, CDR2 YSYEKL. This CDR3 is 17 amino acids long. Measured with immunoSEQ multiplex PCR; TCRdb has only the in-frame clones, and not every one. This table holds about 70,000 clones, roughly 94% found once. This chain joins TRBV4-1 and TRBJ2-1; 9 bases align to TRBD2. The specimen comprised peripheral blood, sampled in the third trimester of pregnancy. This clonotype was obtained from a female donor with multiple sclerosis, enrolled in a pregnancy study. The CDR3 is CASSLTLSRGGYNEQFF. In DNA form, the CDR3 reads TGCGCCAGCAGCTTAACCCTCTCGCGGGGGGGCTACAATGAGCAGTTCTTC.